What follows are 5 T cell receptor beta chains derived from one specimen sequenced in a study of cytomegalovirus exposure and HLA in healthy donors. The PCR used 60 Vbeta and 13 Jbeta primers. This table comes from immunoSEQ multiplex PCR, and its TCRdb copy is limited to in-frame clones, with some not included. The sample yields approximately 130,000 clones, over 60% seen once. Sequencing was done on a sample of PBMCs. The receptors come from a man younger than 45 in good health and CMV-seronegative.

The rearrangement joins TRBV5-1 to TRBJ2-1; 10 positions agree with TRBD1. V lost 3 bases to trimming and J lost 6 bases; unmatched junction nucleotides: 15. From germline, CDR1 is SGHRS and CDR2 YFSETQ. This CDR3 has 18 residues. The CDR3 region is CASSSFRGGDRGVNEQFF. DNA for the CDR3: TGCGCCAGCAGCTCCTTTAGGGGTGGGGACAGGGGTGTCAATGAGCAGTTCTTC.

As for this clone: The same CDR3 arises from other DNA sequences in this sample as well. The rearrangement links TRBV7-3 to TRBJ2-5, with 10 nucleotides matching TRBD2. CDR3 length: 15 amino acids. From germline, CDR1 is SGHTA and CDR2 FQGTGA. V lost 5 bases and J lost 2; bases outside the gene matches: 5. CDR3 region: CASSLGLAVQETQYF. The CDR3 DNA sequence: TGTGCCAGCAGCCTAGGACTAGCGGTACAAGAGACCCAGTACTTC.

The CDR3 sequence is CASSRGIGYEQYF. The CDR3, as DNA: TGTGCCAGCAGCAGGGGTATCGGCTACGAGCAGTACTTC. The J gene is TRBJ2-7, the V gene TRBV11-2; a possible D gene is TRBD1 (5 bases). Germline V CDR1 and CDR2: SGHAT, FQNNGV. Between the trimmed V and J ends, which lost 5 bases and 3 bases, there was a span of 11 bases. CDR3 length equals 13 residues.

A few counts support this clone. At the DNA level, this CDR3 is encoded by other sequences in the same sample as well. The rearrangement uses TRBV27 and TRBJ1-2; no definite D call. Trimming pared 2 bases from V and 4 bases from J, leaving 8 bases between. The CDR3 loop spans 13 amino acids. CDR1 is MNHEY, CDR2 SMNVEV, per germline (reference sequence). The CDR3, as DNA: TGTGCCAGCAGTTTAGGGCAGGCCTATGGCTACACCTTC. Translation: CASSLGQAYGYTF.

The CDR3 region is CATSIPGTGHEQYF. CDR3 sequence (DNA): TGTGCCACTTCAATACCCGGGACAGGGCACGAGCAGTACTTC. The chain carries TRBV6-5 and TRBJ2-7, with 9 positions matching TRBD1. Germline loops: CDR1 MNHEY, CDR2 SVGAGI. This CDR3 is 14 amino acids long. After removal of 10 bases from V and 5 bases from J, the junction contained 12 bases not matched to a gene.